This T cell receptor beta chain originates from a study of spatial heterogeneity in lung cancer. The overall study: Across tumor regions, counts of TCR transcripts showed a strong correlation with a T cell module score derived from matched bulk RNA-seq. Broader study findings: In tumors, expanded intratumoral alpha and beta TCR counts tracked mutation counts.

On each TCR cDNA molecule, a unique molecular identifier was present. TCRdb passed the 5' RACE reads through MiXCR, listing each CDR3 protein once. The data show about 100,000 distinct CDR3 sequences, under 4.5% seen once. Time point described: sample taken at primary tumor resection. Sequencing was performed on whole RNA extracted from tumor and nontumor lung tissue, or from frozen PBMC, and the material was left unsorted. On this clonotype itself: The antigen remains unidentified.

The source was lung tumor tissue, collected at surgery. This TCR came from a male donor with early-stage non-small cell lung cancer.

Here the CDR3 DNA reads TGTGCCAGCAGCTTAGGACAGTTCTATGGCTACACCTTC. This encodes CASSLGQFYGYTF. The chain carries TRBV5-6 and TRBJ1-2, with D possibly matching TRBD1 (6 bases). Trimming left V 2 bases short and J 4 bases short, with 9 bases between. This CDR3 is built from 13 residues. Germline V gene sequence: CDR1 SGHDT, CDR2 YYEEEE.